The 15 T cell receptor beta chains in this list originate from one sample, sequenced in a study of human T cells and chemical hapten exposure. Via MiXCR, TCRdb re-called the RACE reads, giving one row per CDR3 protein. This sample has about 380,000 distinct CDR3 sequences; approximately 5% occur once, and the top ten carry 2.5% to 3%. As to time point: pre-sensitization, week 0. Treatment reported: therapeutic diphenylcyclopropenone sensitization with weekly scalp DPC. The specimen comprised whole blood, sampled in connection with sensitization to the hapten diphenylcyclopropenone (DPC). These receptor sequences come from a woman aged 45-60 years with alopecia areata. Some clones in this sample may be carry-over from other donors' samples.

This clonotype was counted between two and nine times. The chain combines TRBV12-3 or TRBV12-4 with TRBJ1-4, with D tentatively TRBD1 (6 bases). V was shortened by 3 bases and J by 7 bases, with 9 bases between the two germline ends. The CDR3 runs 13 residues. The CDR3 sequence: CASSFQGTEKLFF. The CDR3 DNA reads TGTGCCAGCAGTTTTCAGGGGACTGAAAAACTGTTTTTT.

This clonotype was recorded at least ten times. V gene TRBV5-1 combines with J gene TRBJ2-7; 13 bases align to TRBD2. This CDR3 comprises 18 residues. Germline V gives CDR1 SGHRS, CDR2 YFSETQ. V dropped 5 bases and J dropped 0; count of bases not matched to a gene: 11. The CDR3 region has the DNA TGCGCCAGCAGTCACGGACTAGCGGGGGCTGTTAGCTCCTACGAGCAGTACTTC. Translating it yields CASSHGLAGAVSSYEQYF.

This clonotype came up many times. The V gene is TRBV7-2, the J gene TRBJ2-1; D is uncertain. The CDR3 loop spans 12 amino acids. V shed 2 bases and J shed 4 bases, with 3 bases lying between them. The germline V gene encodes CDR1 SGHTA and CDR2 FQGNSA. This chain's CDR3 is CASSLQYNEQFF. The CDR3 DNA reads TGTGCCAGCAGCTTACAGTACAATGAGCAGTTCTTC.

This chain links TRBV2 with TRBJ1-4; unclear D gene. Germline V lookup: CDR1 SNHLY, CDR2 FYNNEI. This CDR3 contains 14 residues. V dropped 3 bases and J dropped 1 base, with 6 bases sitting between them. The CDR3 is CASSDPGTNEKLFF. CDR3 bases: TGTGCCAGCAGTGACCCTGGAACTAATGAAAAACTGTTTTTT. Looking up the rest from reference TRBV2 and TRBJ1-4 gives the full variable domain: EPEVTQTPSHQVTQMGQEVILRCVPISNHLYFYWYRQILGQKVEFLVSFYNNEISEKSEIFDDQFSVERPDGSNFTLKIRSTKLEDSAMYFCASSDPGTNEKLFFGSGTQLSVL.

The chain couples TRBV29-1 to TRBJ2-1; possible D gene TRBD2, 6 bases. V was trimmed by 6 bases and J by 9 bases, leaving 15 bases between them. This CDR3 region has 12 residues. Per germline, CDR1 SQVTM and CDR2 ANQGSEA. The CDR3 DNA reads as TGCAGCGTCCCCCTTAGGGAGGCTGAGCAGTTCTTC. Its protein product is CSVPLREAEQFF.

This clonotype was detected only a few times. This chain connects TRBV10-3 to TRBJ1-5, with D possibly being TRBD1 (6 bases). Between the trimmed V and J ends, which lost 6 bases and 3 bases, there was a span of 12 bases. Germline loops: CDR1 ENHRY, CDR2 SYGVKD. The CDR3 contains 14 residues. CDR3 sequence: CAISEAGDNQPQHF. For the CDR3, the DNA is TGTGCCATCAGCGAGGCAGGGGACAATCAGCCCCAGCATTTT.

The sample holds many counts of this clonotype. The CDR3 coding sequence is TGTGCCATCAGGGCGGCAGGGGCCCACGAGCAGTACTTC. This translates into CAIRAAGAHEQYF. V usage is TRBV10-3 and J usage is TRBJ2-7; D may be TRBD1 (6 bases). The ends were cut back, 6 bases at V and 5 bases at J, with 14 bases in the middle. The CDR3 totals 13 residues. Germline-derived CDR1 and CDR2 are ENHRY and SYGVKD.

This clonotype was picked up many times. The chain uses TRBV7-2 and TRBJ1-1; no clear D gene. V was cut by 4 bases and J by 2 bases, with 8 bases left in between. The germline gives CDR1 SGHTA, CDR2 FQGNSA. The CDR3 covers 13 residues. CDR3 residues: CASSSAFNTEAFF. As DNA, the CDR3 is TGTGCCAGCAGCTCCGCTTTTAACACTGAAGCTTTCTTT.

This clonotype was seen a handful of times. The rearrangement joins TRBV20-1 to TRBJ1-1, with a possible D match to TRBD1 (6 bases). This CDR3 spans 15 amino acids. The germline gives CDR1 DFQATT, CDR2 SNEGSKA (reference sequence). Trimming cost V 0 bases and J 4 bases, with 15 bases left between them. The CDR3 DNA follows: TGCAGTGCTAGAGATCGCGGAGGGGGGTCCACTGAAGCTTTCTTT. This sequence encodes CSARDRGGGSTEAFF.

This clonotype was counted many times. The J gene is TRBJ2-2, the V gene TRBV2; D gene ambiguous. The germline gives CDR1 SNHLY, CDR2 FYNNEI. The CDR3 loop spans 11 amino acids. Trimming left V 6 bases short and J 5 bases short, with 4 bases between. The CDR3 here is CASRETGELFF. The CDR3 DNA sequence: TGTGCCAGCAGAGAAACCGGGGAGCTGTTTTTT.

This clonotype occurred many times. V and J are TRBV20-1 and TRBJ2-3, with 8 bases fitting TRBD1. Unmatched junction bases numbered 3, after V lost 2 bases and J lost 2 bases. This CDR3 contains 14 residues. Germline CDR1 reads DFQATT; CDR2 reads SNEGSKA (reference sequence). This CDR3 reads CSARRDRSTDTQYF. The CDR3 DNA follows: TGCAGTGCTAGACGGGACAGGTCCACAGATACGCAGTATTTT.

This clonotype was detected many times. The genes are TRBV27 and TRBJ2-7; either TRBD1 or TRBD2 may fit D (6 bases each). V was trimmed by 8 bases and J by 0 bases, leaving 17 bases between them. The CDR3 is 15 amino acids. Germline loops: CDR1 MNHEY, CDR2 SMNVEV (reference sequence). The CDR3 reads CASGLGGPSSYEQYF. The CDR3 coding sequence is TGTGCCAGCGGGCTAGGGGGGCCTTCCTCCTACGAGCAGTACTTC.

This clonotype was detected ten times or more. The V and J genes are TRBV6-5 and TRBJ2-3; D is possibly TRBD2 (6 bases). The CDR3 contains 16 residues. V lost 2 bases, J lost 7 bases, and 19 bases lay in between. Germline V CDR1 and CDR2: MNHEY, SVGAGI. CDR3 sequence reads: CASSYLRRDPIHTQYF. DNA of the CDR3: TGTGCCAGCAGTTACCTGAGGAGGGACCCGATTCATACGCAGTATTTT.

This clonotype was recorded a few times. The chain couples TRBV2 to TRBJ1-2; D unclear. The V gene's germline CDR1 is SNHLY and CDR2 FYNNEI. Trimming cost V 1 base and J 7 bases, with 7 bases left between them. There are 12 residues in the CDR3. CDR3 in amino acids: CASSEGGIGYTF. The CDR3 nucleotides are TGTGCCAGCAGTGAAGGAGGAATTGGCTACACCTTC.

This clonotype has a count of ten or more. The rearrangement links TRBV6-2 or TRBV6-3 to TRBJ2-5; perhaps TRBD1 as D (6 bases). The germline V gene encodes CDR1 MNHEY and CDR2 SVGEGT. V lost 8 bases to trimming and J lost 4 bases, with 17 bases between them. The CDR3 consists of 14 residues. The DNA for the CDR3 is TGTGCCAGCGGCCCTCAGGGGAAGAGAGAGACCCAGTACTTC. Translating it yields CASGPQGKRETQYF.